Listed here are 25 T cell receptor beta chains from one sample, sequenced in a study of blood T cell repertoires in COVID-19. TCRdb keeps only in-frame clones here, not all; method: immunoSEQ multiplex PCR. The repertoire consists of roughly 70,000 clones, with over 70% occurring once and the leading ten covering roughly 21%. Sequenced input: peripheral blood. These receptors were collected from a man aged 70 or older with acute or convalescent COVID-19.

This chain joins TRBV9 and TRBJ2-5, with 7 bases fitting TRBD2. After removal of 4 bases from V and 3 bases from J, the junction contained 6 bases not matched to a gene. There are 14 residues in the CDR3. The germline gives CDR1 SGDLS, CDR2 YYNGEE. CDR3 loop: CASSPGLGKETQYF. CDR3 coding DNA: TGTGCCAGCAGCCCCGGACTAGGGAAAGAGACCCAGTACTTC.

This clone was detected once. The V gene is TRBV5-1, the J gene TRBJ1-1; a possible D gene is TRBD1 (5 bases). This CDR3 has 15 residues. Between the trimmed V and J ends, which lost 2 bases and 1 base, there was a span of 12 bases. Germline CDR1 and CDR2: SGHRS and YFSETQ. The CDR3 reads CASSFGGTSNTEAFF. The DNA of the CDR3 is TGCGCCAGCAGCTTTGGGGGGACTTCGAACACTGAAGCTTTCTTT.

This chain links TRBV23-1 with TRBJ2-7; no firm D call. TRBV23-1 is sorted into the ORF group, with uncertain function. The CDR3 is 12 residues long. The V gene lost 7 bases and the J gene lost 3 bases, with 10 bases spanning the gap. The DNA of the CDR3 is TGCGCCAGCACAGATTTAAACTACGAGCAGTACTTC. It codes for CASTDLNYEQYF.

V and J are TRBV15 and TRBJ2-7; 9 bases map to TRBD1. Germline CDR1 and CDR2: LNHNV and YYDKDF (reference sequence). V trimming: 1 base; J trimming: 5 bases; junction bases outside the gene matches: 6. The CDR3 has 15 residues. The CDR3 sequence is CATSRAGQGNHEQYF. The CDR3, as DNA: TGTGCCACCAGCAGAGCGGGACAGGGAAACCACGAGCAGTACTTC.

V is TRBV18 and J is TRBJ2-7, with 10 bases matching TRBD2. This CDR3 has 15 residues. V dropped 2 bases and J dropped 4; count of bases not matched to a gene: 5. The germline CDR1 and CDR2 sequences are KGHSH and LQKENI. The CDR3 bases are TGTGCCAGCTCACCAGGGCTAGCGGGAGTGTACGAGCAGTACTTC. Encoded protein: CASSPGLAGVYEQYF.

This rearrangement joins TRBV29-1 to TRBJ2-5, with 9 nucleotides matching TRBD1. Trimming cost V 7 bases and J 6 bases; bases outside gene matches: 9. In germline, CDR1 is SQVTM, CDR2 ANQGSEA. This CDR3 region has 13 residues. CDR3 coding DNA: TGCAGCGGAACGGGCGGGACAGGGAAGACCCAGTACTTC. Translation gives CSGTGGTGKTQYF.

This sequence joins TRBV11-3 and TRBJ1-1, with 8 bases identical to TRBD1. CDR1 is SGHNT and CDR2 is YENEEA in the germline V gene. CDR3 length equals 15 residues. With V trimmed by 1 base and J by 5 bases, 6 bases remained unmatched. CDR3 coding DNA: TGTGCCAGCAGCTTAGGCAGGGGGCGAGATACTGAAGCTTTCTTT. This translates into CASSLGRGRDTEAFF. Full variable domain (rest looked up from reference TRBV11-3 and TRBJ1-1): EAGVVQSPRYKIIEKKQPVAFWCNPISGHNTLYWYLQNLGQGPELLIRYENEEAVDDSQLPKDRFSAERLKGVDSTLKIQPAELGDSAVYLCASSLGRGRDTEAFFGQGTRLTVV.

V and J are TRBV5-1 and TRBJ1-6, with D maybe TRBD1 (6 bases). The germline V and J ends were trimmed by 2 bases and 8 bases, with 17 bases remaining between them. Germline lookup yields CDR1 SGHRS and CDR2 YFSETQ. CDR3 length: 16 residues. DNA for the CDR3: TGCGCCAGCAGCTTAGGGGTAGGGGGTTTGGATTCACCCCTCCACTTT. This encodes CASSLGVGGLDSPLHF.

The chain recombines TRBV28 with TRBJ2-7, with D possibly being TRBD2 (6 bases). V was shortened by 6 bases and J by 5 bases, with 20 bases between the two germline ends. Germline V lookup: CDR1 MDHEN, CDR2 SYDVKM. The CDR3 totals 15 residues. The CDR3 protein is CASSSPGEDVHEQYF. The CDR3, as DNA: TGTGCCAGCAGCTCCCCGGGGGAAGATGTTCACGAGCAGTACTTC.

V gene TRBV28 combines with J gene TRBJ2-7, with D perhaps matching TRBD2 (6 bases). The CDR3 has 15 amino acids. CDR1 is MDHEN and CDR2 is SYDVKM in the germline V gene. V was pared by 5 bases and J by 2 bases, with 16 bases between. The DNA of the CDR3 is TGTGCCAGCAGTGGACATGGCGGGGATCCCTACGAGCAGTACTTC. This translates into CASSGHGGDPYEQYF.

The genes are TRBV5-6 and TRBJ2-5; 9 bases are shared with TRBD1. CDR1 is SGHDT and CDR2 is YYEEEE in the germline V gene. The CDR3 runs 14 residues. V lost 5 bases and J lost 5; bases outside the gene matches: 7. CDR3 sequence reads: CASSWTGEGETQYF. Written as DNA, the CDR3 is TGTGCCAGCAGTTGGACAGGGGAAGGCGAGACCCAGTACTTC.

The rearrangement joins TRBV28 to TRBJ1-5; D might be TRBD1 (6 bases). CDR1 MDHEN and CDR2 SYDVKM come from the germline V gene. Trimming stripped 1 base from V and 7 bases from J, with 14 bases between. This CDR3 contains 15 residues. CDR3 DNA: TGTGCCAGCAGTTTATCGGGGGGCAGCGGGCAGCCCCAGCATTTT. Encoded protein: CASSLSGGSGQPQHF.

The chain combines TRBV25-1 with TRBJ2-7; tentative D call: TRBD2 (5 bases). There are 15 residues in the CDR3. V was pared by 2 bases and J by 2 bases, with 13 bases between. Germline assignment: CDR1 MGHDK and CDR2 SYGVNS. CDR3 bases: TGTGCCAGCAGTGAACGGGTGTTCGGGACCTACGAGCAGTACTTC. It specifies CASSERVFGTYEQYF.

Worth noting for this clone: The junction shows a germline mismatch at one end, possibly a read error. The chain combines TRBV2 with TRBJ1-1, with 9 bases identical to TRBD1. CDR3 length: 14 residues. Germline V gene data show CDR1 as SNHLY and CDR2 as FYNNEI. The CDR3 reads CASREGQGFTEAFF. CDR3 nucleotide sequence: TGTGCCAGCAGGGAAGGACAGGGGTTCACTGAAGCTTTCTTT.

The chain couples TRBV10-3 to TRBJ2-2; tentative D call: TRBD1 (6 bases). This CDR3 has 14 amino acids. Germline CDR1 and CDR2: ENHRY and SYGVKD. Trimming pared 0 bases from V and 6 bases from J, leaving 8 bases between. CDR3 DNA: TGTGCCATCAGTGAGTCTGGACAGCCCGGGGAGCTGTTTTTT. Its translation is CAISESGQPGELFF.

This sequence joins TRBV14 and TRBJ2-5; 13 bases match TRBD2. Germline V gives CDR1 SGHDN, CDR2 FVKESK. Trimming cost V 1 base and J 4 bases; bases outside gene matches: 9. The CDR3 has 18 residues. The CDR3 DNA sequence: TGTGCCAGCAGCCAAGTTCAGGGGGGACTAGCGGGACTAGAGACCCAGTACTTC. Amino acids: CASSQVQGGLAGLETQYF.

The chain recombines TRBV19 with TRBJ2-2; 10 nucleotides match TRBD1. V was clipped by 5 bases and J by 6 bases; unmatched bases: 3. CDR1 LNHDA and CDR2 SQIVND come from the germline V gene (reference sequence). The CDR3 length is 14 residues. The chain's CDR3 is CASSRQGAAGELFF. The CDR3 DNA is TGTGCCAGTAGTCGACAGGGGGCTGCCGGGGAGCTGTTTTTT.

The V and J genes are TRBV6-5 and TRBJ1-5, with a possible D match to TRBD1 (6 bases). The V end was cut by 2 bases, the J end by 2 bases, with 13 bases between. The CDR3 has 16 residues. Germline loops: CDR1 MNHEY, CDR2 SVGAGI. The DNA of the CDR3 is TGTGCCAGCAGTTACAAAAGGGCAGGGGGCAATCAGCCCCAGCATTTT. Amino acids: CASSYKRAGGNQPQHF.

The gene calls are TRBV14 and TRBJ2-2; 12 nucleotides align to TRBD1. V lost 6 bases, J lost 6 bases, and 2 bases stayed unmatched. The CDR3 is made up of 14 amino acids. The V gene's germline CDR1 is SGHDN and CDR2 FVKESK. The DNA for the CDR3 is TGTGCCAGCAGGGGACAGGGGGCCGCCGGGGAGCTGTTTTTT. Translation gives CASRGQGAAGELFF. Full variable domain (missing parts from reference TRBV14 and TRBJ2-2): EAGVTQFPSHSVIEKGQTVTLRCDPISGHDNLYWYRRVMGKEIKFLLHFVKESKQDESGMPNNRFLAERTGGTYSTLKVQPAELEDSGVYFCASRGQGAAGELFFGEGSRLTVL.

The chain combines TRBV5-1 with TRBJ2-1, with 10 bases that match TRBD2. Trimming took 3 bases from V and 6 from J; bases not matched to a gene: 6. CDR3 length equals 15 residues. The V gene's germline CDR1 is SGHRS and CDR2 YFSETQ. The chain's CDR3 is CASSSSLAGVNEQFF. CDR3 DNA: TGCGCCAGCAGCTCAAGCCTAGCGGGAGTCAATGAGCAGTTCTTC.

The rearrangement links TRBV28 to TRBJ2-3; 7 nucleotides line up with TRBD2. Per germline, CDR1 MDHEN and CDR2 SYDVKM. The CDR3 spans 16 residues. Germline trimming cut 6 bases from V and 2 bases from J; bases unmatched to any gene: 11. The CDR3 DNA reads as TGTGCCAGCAGCCCTCTAGCGGCATCCCCCACAGATACGCAGTATTTT. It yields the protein CASSPLAASPTDTQYF.

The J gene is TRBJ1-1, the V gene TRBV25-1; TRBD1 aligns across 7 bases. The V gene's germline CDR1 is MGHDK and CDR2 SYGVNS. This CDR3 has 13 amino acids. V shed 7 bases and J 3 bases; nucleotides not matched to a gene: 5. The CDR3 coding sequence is TGTGCCAGCACTTCGACAGGGTACACTGAAGCTTTCTTT. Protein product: CASTSTGYTEAFF.

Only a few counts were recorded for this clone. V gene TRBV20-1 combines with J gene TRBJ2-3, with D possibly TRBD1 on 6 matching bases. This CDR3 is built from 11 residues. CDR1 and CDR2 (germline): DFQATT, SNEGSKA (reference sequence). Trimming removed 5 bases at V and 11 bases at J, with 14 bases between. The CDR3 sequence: CSASPGQGQYF. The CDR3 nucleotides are TGCAGTGCTTCCCCGGGACAAGGGCAGTATTTT.

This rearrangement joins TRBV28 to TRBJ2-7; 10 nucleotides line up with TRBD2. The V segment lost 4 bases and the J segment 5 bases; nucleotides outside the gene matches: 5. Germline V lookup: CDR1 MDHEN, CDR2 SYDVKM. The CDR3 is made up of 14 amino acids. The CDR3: CASSSSAGGDEQYF. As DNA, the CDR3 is TGTGCCAGCAGTTCTTCAGCGGGAGGGGACGAGCAGTACTTC.

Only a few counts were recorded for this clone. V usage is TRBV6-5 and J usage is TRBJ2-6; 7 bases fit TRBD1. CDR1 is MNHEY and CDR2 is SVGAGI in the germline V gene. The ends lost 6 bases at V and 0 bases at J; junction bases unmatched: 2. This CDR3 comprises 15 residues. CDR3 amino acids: CASRAGGSGANVLTF. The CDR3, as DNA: TGTGCCAGCAGGGCAGGGGGCTCTGGGGCCAACGTCCTGACTTTC.